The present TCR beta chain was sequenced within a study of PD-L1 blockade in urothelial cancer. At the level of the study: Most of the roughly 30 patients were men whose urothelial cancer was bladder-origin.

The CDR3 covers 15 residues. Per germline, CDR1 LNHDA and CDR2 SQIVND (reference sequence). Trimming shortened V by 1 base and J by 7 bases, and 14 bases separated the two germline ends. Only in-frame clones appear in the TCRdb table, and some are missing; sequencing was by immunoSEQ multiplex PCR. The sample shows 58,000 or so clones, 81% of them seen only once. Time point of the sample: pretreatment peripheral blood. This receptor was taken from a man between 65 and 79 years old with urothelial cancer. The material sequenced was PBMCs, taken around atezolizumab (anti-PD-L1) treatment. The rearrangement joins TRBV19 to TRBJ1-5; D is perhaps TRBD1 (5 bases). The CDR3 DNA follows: TGTGCCAGTAGTATAGGAAGGGGCGCAGGGCAGCCCCAGCATTTT. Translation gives CASSIGRGAGQPQHF.